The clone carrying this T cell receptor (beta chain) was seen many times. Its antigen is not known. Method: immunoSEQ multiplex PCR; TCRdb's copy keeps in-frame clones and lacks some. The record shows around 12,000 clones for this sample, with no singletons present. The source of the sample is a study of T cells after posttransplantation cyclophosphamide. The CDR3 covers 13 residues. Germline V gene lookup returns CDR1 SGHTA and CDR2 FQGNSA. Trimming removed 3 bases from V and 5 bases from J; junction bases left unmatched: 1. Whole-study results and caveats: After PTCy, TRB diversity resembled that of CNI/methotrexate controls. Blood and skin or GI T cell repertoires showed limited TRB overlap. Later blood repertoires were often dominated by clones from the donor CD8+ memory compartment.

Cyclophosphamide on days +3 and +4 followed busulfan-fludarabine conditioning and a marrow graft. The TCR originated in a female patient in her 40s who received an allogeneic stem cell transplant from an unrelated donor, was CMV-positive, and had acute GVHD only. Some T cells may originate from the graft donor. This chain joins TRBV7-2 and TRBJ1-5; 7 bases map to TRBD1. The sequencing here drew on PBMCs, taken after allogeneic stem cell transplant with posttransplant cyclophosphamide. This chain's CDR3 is CASSFDRDQPQHF. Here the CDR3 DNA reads TGTGCCAGCAGCTTCGACAGGGATCAGCCCCAGCATTTT.